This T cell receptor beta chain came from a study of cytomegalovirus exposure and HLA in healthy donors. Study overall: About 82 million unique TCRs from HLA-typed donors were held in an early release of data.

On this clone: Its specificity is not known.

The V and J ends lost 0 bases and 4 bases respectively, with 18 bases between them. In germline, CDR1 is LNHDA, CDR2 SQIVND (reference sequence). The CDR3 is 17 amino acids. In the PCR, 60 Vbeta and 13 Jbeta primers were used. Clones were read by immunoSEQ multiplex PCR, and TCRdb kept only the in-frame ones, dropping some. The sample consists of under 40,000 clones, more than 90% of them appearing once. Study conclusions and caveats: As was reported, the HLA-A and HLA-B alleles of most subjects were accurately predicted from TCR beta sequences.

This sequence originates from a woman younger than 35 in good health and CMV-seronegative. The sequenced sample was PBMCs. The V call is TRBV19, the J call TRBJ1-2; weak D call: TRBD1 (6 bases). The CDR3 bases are TGTGCCAGTAGTATAGATCGGATGGCAGGGGCAGGCTATGGCTACACCTTC. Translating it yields CASSIDRMAGAGYGYTF.